This TCR beta chain comes out of a study of blood T cell repertoires in COVID-19. This table comes from immunoSEQ multiplex PCR, and its TCRdb copy is limited to in-frame clones, with some not included. The sample carries 85,000 to 120,000 clones, 80% to 95% recorded once. This clone was counted once. The germline gives CDR1 SGHTA, CDR2 FQGNSA. This CDR3 is 14 amino acids long. Trimming removed 5 bases from V and 2 bases from J; junction bases left unmatched: 4. This chain joins TRBV7-2 and TRBJ1-2; 8 bases are a match to TRBD1. The sequence was collected from a woman aged 45-60 years with COVID-19, enrolled during active disease. The material sequenced was peripheral blood. CDR3 coding DNA: TGTGCCAGCAGCCGGCAGGGGGCGAACTATGGCTACACCTTC. Protein sequence: CASSRQGANYGYTF.